This T cell receptor beta chain was captured in a study of blood T cell repertoires in COVID-19. Study-level information: From the United States, Italy and Spain came samples of acute and convalescent COVID-19. T cells, B-cell-depleted T cells, or PBMCs supplied cDNA or gDNA.

The method was immunoSEQ multiplex PCR; TCRdb's version includes in-frame clones alone and lacks a portion of them. The sample holds 95,000 to 150,000 clones; 88% are singletons and the top ten take roughly 0.94%. After removal of 5 bases from V and 0 bases from J, the junction contained 13 bases not matched to a gene. This CDR3 has 19 amino acids. Looked up from germline, CDR1 is MNHEY and CDR2 is SVGEGT. In this sample, this clone turned up a few times. The gene calls are TRBV6-2 or TRBV6-3 and TRBJ2-1, with TRBD2 identical over 10 bases. The sample consisted of peripheral blood. The sequence was obtained from a woman aged 50 to 65 with active or convalescent COVID-19. In DNA, the CDR3 is TGTGCCAGCAGTCCCCAAGGACTAGCGGTACTGAGCTCCTACAATGAGCAGTTCTTC. Translated: CASSPQGLAVLSSYNEQFF.